The sequence of this T cell receptor beta chain was determined in a study of blood T cell repertoires in COVID-19. Using immunoSEQ multiplex PCR, the repertoire was profiled, and TCRdb retains in-frame clones only, with some absent. The sample records 150,000 to 200,000 clones, about 83% being singletons. The trim removed 5 bases at V and 3 bases at J, leaving 5 bases unmatched. CDR1 and CDR2 from the germline V gene are MNHEY and SMNVEV (reference sequence). This CDR3 has 14 amino acids. Input material: peripheral blood. This chain connects TRBV27 to TRBJ2-7, with 9 bases identical to TRBD1. This receptor was obtained from a human donor in a cohort sampled during active COVID-19. The CDR3: CASSPGTGNYEQYF. The CDR3 DNA is TGTGCCAGCAGTCCCGGGACAGGGAACTACGAGCAGTACTTC.